This TCR beta chain appears in the sequencing data of a study of breast tumors, draining lymph nodes, adjacent tissues. Overall study findings and caveats: Most tumor T cells seemingly derive from lymph node, then expand in tumor. Tumor T cell lymph node origin was a supported hypothesis, not proven.

This clonotype is judged medium-sized (0.01 to 0.1%). Its cognate antigen is unknown. The germline gives CDR1 SGDLS, CDR2 YYNGEE. Trimming removed 3 bases at V and 8 bases at J, with 14 bases between. The CDR3 is 13 residues long. From the multiplex PCR reads, TCRdb called clonotypes with MiXCR, one entry per CDR3 protein. Counted here are about 7,600 distinct CDR3 sequences, around 80% occurring once; the ten biggest clones make up 42%. The sequencing input was tumor-adjacent breast tissue. The gene calls are TRBV9 and TRBJ1-2, with TRBD1 as a possible D gene (5 bases). The source is a female donor with breast cancer. Some clones in this sample may be carry-over from other donors' samples. The CDR3 protein is CASSGPFGGGYTF. Written as DNA, the CDR3 is TGTGCCAGCAGCGGCCCGTTTGGGGGGGGCTACACCTTC.